Listed here are 17 T cell receptor beta chains from one sample, sequenced in a study of read filtering for tumor transcriptome and immune sequencing. The library was built from roughly 400 ng RNA with molecular barcoded adaptors for alpha/delta and beta/gamma chains. TCRdb called the reads again in MiXCR, with one record for every CDR3 protein. The sample has about 60,000 distinct CDR3 sequences; around 13% are singletons. The sequencing sample was made of a population of CD138-negative cells sorted from bone marrow. These receptors originate from a donor aged 40 or older with multiple myeloma.

The CDR3 region is CASSKSRGQFMVGYNEQFF. CDR3 nucleotides: TGTGCCAGCAGCAAAAGCCGAGGGCAATTTATGGTGGGTTACAATGAGCAGTTCTTC. V gene TRBV21-1 combines with J gene TRBJ2-1; the DNA was not compared with TRBD2, the D call given in the table. TRBV21-1 is an annotated pseudogene. This CDR3 has 19 residues.

This clonotype has at least ten counts. The rearrangement links TRBV6-5 to TRBJ2-2; 9 bases agree with TRBD2. Germline-derived CDR1 and CDR2 are MNHEY and SVGAGI. V gave up 6 bases and J gave up 7 bases; unmatched junction bases: 12. The CDR3 runs to 16 residues. CDR3: CASSFNSGSEFGELFF. Written as DNA, the CDR3 is TGTGCCAGCAGCTTTAATAGCGGGAGTGAGTTCGGGGAGCTGTTTTTT.

This clonotype was detected ten times or more. This sequence joins TRBV7-9 and TRBJ1-5, with D perhaps matching TRBD1 (6 bases). V was cut by 3 bases and J by 3 bases, with 9 bases left in between. The CDR3 has 14 amino acids. Germline V gene lookup returns CDR1 SEHNR and CDR2 FQNEAQ (reference sequence). CDR3 DNA sequence: TGTGCCAGCAGCTTGGGACATATCAATCAGCCCCAGCATTTT. Its protein is CASSLGHINQPQHF.

This clonotype was observed at least ten times. The chain recombines TRBV5-1 with TRBJ1-5; D is undetermined. Deletions cut 2 bases from V and 5 bases from J, with 8 bases between. Germline V lookup: CDR1 SGHRS, CDR2 YFSETQ. This CDR3 region has 13 residues. The CDR3 loop is CASSLVGDQPQHF. The CDR3 DNA sequence: TGCGCCAGCAGCTTAGTTGGTGATCAGCCCCAGCATTTT.

This clonotype was detected only once. A read error is possible here, since a much larger clone lies one base away. V is TRBV12-3 or TRBV12-4 and J is TRBJ2-7; no clear D. The CDR3 is 11 amino acids. Trimming cost V 5 bases and J 6 bases, with 8 bases left between them. Here the CDR3 DNA reads TGTGCCAGCAGTATAAGTAGCGAGCAGTACTTC. Its protein is CASSISSEQYF.

This clonotype was picked up many times. The chain couples TRBV12-3 or TRBV12-4 to TRBJ2-7; D is uncertain. This CDR3 comprises 15 residues. V dropped 0 bases and J dropped 0 bases, with 9 bases sitting between them. In nucleotides, the CDR3 is TGTGCCAGCAGTTTAGCCAGGCTCTCCTCCTACGAGCAGTACTTC. Encoded protein: CASSLARLSSYEQYF.

This chain links TRBV27 with TRBJ2-1; D possibly corresponds to TRBD2 (6 bases). V was trimmed by 7 bases and J by 8 bases, leaving 15 bases between them. The CDR3 consists of 13 residues. From germline, CDR1 is MNHEY and CDR2 SMNVEV (reference sequence). The CDR3 DNA is TGTGCCAGCACCCTAGCGTCTAGGGATGAGCAGTTCTTC. It yields the protein CASTLASRDEQFF.

This clonotype was recorded at least ten times. The chain is built from TRBV20-1 and TRBJ2-3; 10 nucleotides agree with TRBD2. Trimming took 0 bases from V and 2 from J; bases not matched to a gene: 5. The germline V gene encodes CDR1 DFQATT and CDR2 SNEGSKA (reference sequence). This CDR3 contains 16 residues. Written as DNA, the CDR3 is TGCAGTGCTAGAGACCGACTAGCGGGCTTCACAGATACGCAGTATTTT. This translates into CSARDRLAGFTDTQYF.

The chain is built from TRBV7-9 and TRBJ2-1; D unclear. Trimming shortened V by 5 bases and J by 5 bases, and 7 bases separated the two germline ends. CDR1 SEHNR and CDR2 FQNEAQ come from the germline V gene (reference sequence). The CDR3 has 12 amino acids. CDR3 residues: CASSLTHNEQFF. CDR3 nucleotide sequence: TGTGCCAGCAGCCTAACACACAATGAGCAGTTCTTC.

This clonotype was seen many times. Since a much larger clone is just one base distant, this may be a read error. The conserved closing phenylalanine or tryptophan is absent in this CDR3, likely reflecting a read error. The V and J genes are TRBV19 and TRBJ2-1; perhaps TRBD2 as D (5 bases). Germline loops: CDR1 LNHDA, CDR2 SQIVND (reference sequence). V was pared by 1 base and J by 5 bases, with 9 bases between. The CDR3 runs 14 residues. The chain's CDR3 is CASSIGRGNNEQFY. CDR3 nucleotides: TGTGCCAGTAGTATAGGGCGAGGGAACAATGAGCAGTTCTAC.

In this sample, this clonotype turned up many times. The chain links TRBV20-1 to TRBJ2-5, with D uncertain. The CDR3 is 12 amino acids. The V gene's germline CDR1 is DFQATT and CDR2 SNEGSKA (reference sequence). V lost 1 base and J 4 bases, leaving 7 bases between the germline ends. In nucleotides, the CDR3 is TGCAGTGCTAGAGCCAGCTCAGAGACCCAGTACTTC. Protein product: CSARASSETQYF.

This clonotype has just a few counts. This chain links TRBV5-6 with TRBJ2-4; D unresolved. Germline V gene data show CDR1 as SGHDT and CDR2 as YYEEEE. This CDR3 has 16 amino acids. Trimming removed 1 base at V and 0 bases at J, with 11 bases between. The CDR3 protein is CASSLYSLGAKNIQYF. As DNA, the CDR3 is TGTGCCAGCAGCTTGTACAGCCTCGGAGCCAAAAACATTCAGTACTTC.

This clonotype was seen many times. The chain combines TRBV12-3 or TRBV12-4 with TRBJ1-6; no clear D gene. The CDR3 length is 13 residues. V was shortened by 5 bases and J by 9 bases, with 11 bases between the two germline ends. CDR3 sequence: CASSQTLGSPLHF. The CDR3 DNA is TGTGCCAGCAGTCAGACGTTGGGTTCACCCCTCCACTTT.

This clonotype was detected once. This is likely a read error, given that the CDR3 carries no conserved phenylalanine or tryptophan at its end. The V call is TRBV20-1, the J call TRBJ2-3; 9 bases align to TRBD2. Germline assignment: CDR1 DFQATT and CDR2 SNEGSKA (reference sequence). The CDR3 length is 15 residues. V trimming: 3 bases; J trimming: 6 bases; junction bases outside the gene matches: 10. The CDR3: CSASSASGTVDTQYC. The DNA of the CDR3 is TGCAGTGCTAGCTCGGCTAGCGGGACAGTGGATACGCAGTATTGT.

The chain links TRBV19 to TRBJ2-1; 7 bases match TRBD2. The CDR3 is 15 residues long. The trim removed 7 bases at V and 4 bases at J, leaving 10 bases unmatched. Germline CDR1 LNHDA, CDR2 SQIVND (reference sequence). CDR3 in amino acids: CASTAGRERYNEQFF. CDR3 sequence (DNA): TGTGCCAGTACCGCCGGGCGGGAGAGGTACAATGAGCAGTTCTTC.

This clonotype was recorded many times. The rearrangement joins TRBV20-1 to TRBJ2-7, with 11 nucleotides matching TRBD1. The CDR3 covers 12 residues. After removal of 5 bases from V and 5 bases from J, the junction contained 2 bases not matched to a gene. Germline CDR1 is DFQATT and CDR2 is SNEGSKA (reference sequence). The CDR3 bases are TGCAGTGCTTGGGACAGGGGGAACGAGCAGTACTTC. It translates to CSAWDRGNEQYF.

A remark on this clonotype: One end of the junction is discordant with germline, which a read error may explain. V is TRBV29-1 and J is TRBJ2-2; D not certain. The CDR3 spans 13 residues. The germline CDR1 and CDR2 sequences are SQVTM and ANQGSEA. The CDR3 DNA sequence: TGCAGCGCTGAAGTAGAAAACACCGGGGAGCTGTTTTTT. Amino acids: CSAEVENTGELFF.